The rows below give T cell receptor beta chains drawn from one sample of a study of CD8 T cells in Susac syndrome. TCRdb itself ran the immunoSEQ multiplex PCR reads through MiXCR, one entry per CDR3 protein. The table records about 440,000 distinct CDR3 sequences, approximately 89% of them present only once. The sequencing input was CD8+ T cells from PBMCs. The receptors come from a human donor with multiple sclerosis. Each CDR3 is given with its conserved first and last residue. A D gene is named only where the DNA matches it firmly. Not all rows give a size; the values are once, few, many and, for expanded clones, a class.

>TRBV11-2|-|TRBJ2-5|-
CASSLEDQETQYF
TGTGCCAGCAGCTTAGAGGATCAAGAGACCCAGTACTTC
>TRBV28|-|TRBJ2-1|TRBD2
CASSYGGSNEQFF
TGTGCCAGCAGTTATGGCGGGAGCAATGAGCAGTTCTTC
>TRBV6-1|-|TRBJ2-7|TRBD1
CASSEARGQGHEQYF
TGTGCCAGCAGTGAAGCGCGGGGACAGGGCCACGAGCAGTACTTC
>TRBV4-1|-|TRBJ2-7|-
CASSQEGGQIYEQYF
TGCGCCAGCAGCCAAGAAGGTGGACAGATCTACGAGCAGTACTTC
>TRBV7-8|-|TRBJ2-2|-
CASSLVPLGLGSGELFF
TGTGCCAGCAGCTTAGTCCCCTTAGGACTTGGGTCCGGGGAGCTGTTTTTT
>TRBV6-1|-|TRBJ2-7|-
CASSEFGGPPYEQYF
TGTGCCAGCAGTGAATTCGGGGGACCTCCCTACGAGCAGTACTTC
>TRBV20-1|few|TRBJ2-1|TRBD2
CSANRLADYNEQFF
TGCAGTGCTAACAGGCTAGCGGACTACAATGAGCAGTTCTTC
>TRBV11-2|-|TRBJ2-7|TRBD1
CASSLSRQGYYEQYF
TGTGCCAGCAGCTTATCCCGACAGGGGTACTACGAGCAGTACTTC
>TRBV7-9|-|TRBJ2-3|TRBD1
CASSLVGQATDTQYF
TGTGCCAGCAGCTTAGTGGGACAGGCCACAGATACGCAGTATTTT
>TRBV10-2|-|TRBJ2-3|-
CASSGVVQVNTDTQYF
TGCGCCAGCAGTGGGGTCGTGCAGGTAAACACAGATACGCAGTATTTT
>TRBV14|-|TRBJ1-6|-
CASSQLDSPLHF
TGTGCCAGCAGCCAACTTGATTCACCCCTCCACTTT
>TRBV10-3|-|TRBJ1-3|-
CAIGTEERNTIYF
TGTGCCATAGGGACGGAAGAAAGAAACACCATATATTTT
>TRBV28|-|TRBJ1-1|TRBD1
CASGVTGDLNTEAFF
TGTGCCAGCGGAGTTACAGGGGACCTGAACACTGAAGCTTTCTTT
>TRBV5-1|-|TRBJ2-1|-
CASTGEELHEQFF
TGCGCCAGCACTGGAGAGGAGTTACACGAGCAGTTCTTC
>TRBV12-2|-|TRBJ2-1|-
CASRLAQLVAGCEQFF
TGTGCAAGTCGCTTAGCCCAACTAGTGGCTGGGTGTGAGCAGTTCTTC
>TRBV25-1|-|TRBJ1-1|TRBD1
CASSRDREDQPEAFF
TGTGCCAGCAGCCGGGACAGGGAAGACCAACCTGAAGCTTTCTTT
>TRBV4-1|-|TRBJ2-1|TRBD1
CASSQVRSGGNNEQFF
TGCGCCAGCAGCCAAGTTAGATCAGGGGGTAACAATGAGCAGTTCTTC
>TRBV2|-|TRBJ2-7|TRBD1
CASSVMQGAEEQYF
TGTGCCAGCAGTGTAATGCAGGGGGCGGAAGAGCAGTACTTC
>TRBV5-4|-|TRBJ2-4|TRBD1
CASSLGQGELAKNIQYF
TGTGCCAGCAGCTTGGGCCAGGGGGAACTAGCCAAAAACATTCAGTACTTC
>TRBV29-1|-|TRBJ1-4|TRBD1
CSVEDADRGVEKLFF
TGCAGCGTTGAAGATGCGGACAGGGGGGTCGAAAAACTGTTTTTT
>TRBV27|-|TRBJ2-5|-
CASRLLGRETQYF
TGTGCCAGCAGATTACTAGGCCGGGAGACCCAGTACTTC
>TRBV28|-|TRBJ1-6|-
CASSPSSPSPLHF
TGTGCCAGCAGTCCCTCCTCCCCGTCACCCCTCCACTTT
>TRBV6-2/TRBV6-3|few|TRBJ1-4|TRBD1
CASSYSNRDSAATNEKLFF
TGTGCCAGCAGTTACTCCAACCGGGACAGCGCTGCAACTAATGAAAAACTGTTTTTT
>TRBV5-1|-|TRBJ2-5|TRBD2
CASTLGEGGSGETQYF
TGCGCCAGCACGCTTGGCGAGGGAGGGAGCGGAGAGACCCAGTACTTC
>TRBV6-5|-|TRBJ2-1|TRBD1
CASSYLDRDNEQFF
TGTGCCAGCAGTTACCTCGACAGGGACAATGAGCAGTTCTTC
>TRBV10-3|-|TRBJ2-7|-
CAITRSTSYEQYF
TGTGCCATCACTAGGAGCACGTCCTACGAGCAGTACTTC
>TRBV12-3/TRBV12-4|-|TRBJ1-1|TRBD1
CASSLGEIGGDRGNTEAFF
TGTGCCAGCAGTTTAGGTGAAATCGGGGGGGACAGGGGCAACACTGAAGCTTTCTTT
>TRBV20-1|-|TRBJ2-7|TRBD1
CSAEDRTLNYEQYF
TGCAGTGCAGAGGACAGGACCTTAAACTACGAGCAGTACTTC
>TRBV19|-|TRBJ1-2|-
CASRQAAPYGYTF
TGTGCCAGTAGACAAGCGGCCCCGTATGGCTACACCTTC
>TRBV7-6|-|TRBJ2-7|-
CASSPMGGSSYEQYF
TGTGCCAGCAGCCCCATGGGGGGCAGCTCCTACGAGCAGTACTTC
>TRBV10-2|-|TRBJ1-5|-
CASSESGSTNQPQHF
TGCGCCAGCAGTGAGTCGGGGAGTACGAATCAGCCCCAGCATTTT
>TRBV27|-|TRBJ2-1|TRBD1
CASSFGTGRYEQFF
TGTGCCAGCAGTTTTGGGACAGGGCGATATGAGCAGTTCTTC
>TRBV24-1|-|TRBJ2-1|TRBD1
CATRGTDNEQFF
TGTGCCACCAGGGGGACAGACAATGAGCAGTTCTTC
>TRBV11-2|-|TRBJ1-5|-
CASSLDQDRPNQPQHF
TGTGCCAGCAGCTTAGATCAAGACAGGCCCAATCAGCCCCAGCATTTT
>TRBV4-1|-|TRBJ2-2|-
CASSQEGRGKVDTGELFF
TGCGCCAGCAGCCAAGAGGGCAGGGGAAAGGTCGACACCGGGGAGCTGTTTTTT
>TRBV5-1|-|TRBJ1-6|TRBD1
CASSLVTGGEAPLHF
TGCGCCAGCAGCTTGGTCACAGGGGGCGAGGCACCCCTCCACTTT
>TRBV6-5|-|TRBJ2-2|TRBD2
CASSYASGSTTNTGELFF
TGTGCCAGCAGTTACGCTAGCGGGAGCACCACAAACACCGGGGAGCTGTTTTTT
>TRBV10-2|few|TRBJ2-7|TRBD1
CASSPGAGGSSYEQYF
TGCGCCAGCAGCCCTGGGGCAGGGGGAAGCAGCTACGAGCAGTACTTC
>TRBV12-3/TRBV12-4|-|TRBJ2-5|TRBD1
CASSFVPGSGTEQETQYF
TGTGCCAGCAGCTTTGTTCCCGGTTCGGGGACAGAACAAGAGACCCAGTACTTC
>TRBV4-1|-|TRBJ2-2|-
CASSQSNTGELFF
TGCGCCAGCAGCCAATCGAACACCGGGGAGCTGTTTTTT
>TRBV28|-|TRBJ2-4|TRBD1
CASSKRQGLENIQYF
TGTGCCAGCAGTAAACGACAGGGCCTAGAGAACATTCAGTACTTC
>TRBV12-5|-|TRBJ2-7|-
CASGLTQHYEQYF
TGTGCTAGTGGTTTGACCCAGCACTACGAGCAGTACTTC
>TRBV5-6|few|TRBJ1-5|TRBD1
CASSLPRTGALNQPQHF
TGTGCCAGCAGCTTACCCCGGACAGGGGCCCTGAATCAGCCCCAGCATTTT
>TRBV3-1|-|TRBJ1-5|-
CASSQVSFSSQPQHF
TGTGCCAGCAGCCAAGTCTCGTTTTCAAGTCAGCCCCAGCATTTT
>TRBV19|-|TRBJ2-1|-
CASSIIDHHNEQFF
TGTGCCAGTAGTATAATCGACCACCACAATGAGCAGTTCTTC
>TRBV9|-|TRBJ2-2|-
CASSVEGSPTGELFF
TGTGCCAGCAGCGTTGAGGGAAGCCCCACCGGGGAGCTGTTTTTT
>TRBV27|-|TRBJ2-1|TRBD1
CASSLRGPLLYEQFF
TGTGCCAGCAGTTTGAGGGGGCCCTTATTATATGAGCAGTTCTTC
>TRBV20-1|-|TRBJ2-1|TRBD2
CSARGLLAGANEQFF
TGCAGTGCTAGAGGCCTACTAGCGGGAGCAAATGAGCAGTTCTTC
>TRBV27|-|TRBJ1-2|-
CASSLNPEYYGYTF
TGTGCCAGCAGTTTAAATCCGGAATACTATGGCTACACCTTC
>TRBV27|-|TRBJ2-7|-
CASSSIDAYEQYF
TGTGCCAGCAGTTCCATAGACGCCTACGAGCAGTACTTC
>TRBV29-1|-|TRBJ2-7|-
CSVEGRRLNEQYF
TGCAGCGTTGAGGGCAGGCGACTGAACGAGCAGTACTTC
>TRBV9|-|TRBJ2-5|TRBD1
CASSVDYGTGEVWGQETQYF
TGTGCCAGCAGCGTAGATTACGGGACAGGGGAAGTGTGGGGCCAAGAGACCCAGTACTTC
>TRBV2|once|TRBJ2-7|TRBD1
CASSGPGTGSYEQYF
TGTGCCAGCAGTGGACCCGGGACAGGGTCCTACGAGCAGTACTTC
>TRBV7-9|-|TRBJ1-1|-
CASSQIGGGYTEAFF
TGTGCCAGCAGCCAAATTGGTGGGGGCTACACTGAAGCTTTCTTT